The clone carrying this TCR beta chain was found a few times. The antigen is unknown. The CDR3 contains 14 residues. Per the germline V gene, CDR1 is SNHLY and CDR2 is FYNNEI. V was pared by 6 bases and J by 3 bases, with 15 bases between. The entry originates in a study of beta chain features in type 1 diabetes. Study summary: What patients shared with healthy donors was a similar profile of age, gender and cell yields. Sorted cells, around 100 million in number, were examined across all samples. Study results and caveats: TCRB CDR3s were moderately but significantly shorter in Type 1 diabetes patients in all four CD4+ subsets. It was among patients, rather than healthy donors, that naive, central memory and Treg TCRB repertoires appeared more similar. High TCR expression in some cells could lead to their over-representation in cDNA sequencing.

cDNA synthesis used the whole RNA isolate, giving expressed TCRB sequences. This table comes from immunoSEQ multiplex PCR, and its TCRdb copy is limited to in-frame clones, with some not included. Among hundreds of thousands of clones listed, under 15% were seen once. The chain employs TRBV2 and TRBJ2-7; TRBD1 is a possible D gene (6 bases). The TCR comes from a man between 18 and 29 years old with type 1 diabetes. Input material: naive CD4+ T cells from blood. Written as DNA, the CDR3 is TGTGCCAGCAGAGACAGGTTCCTGGGCTACGAGCAGTACTTC. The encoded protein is CASRDRFLGYEQYF.